Below are 12 T cell receptor beta chains sequenced from a single sample in a study of vaccination and CD4 T cells after COVID-19. These receptors' targets are unknown. Treatment described: roughly ten-day PBMC culture with coronavirus spike peptide pools or control peptides (ViraFEST assay). Sequencing of cultured CD4+ T cell DNA used the Oncomine TCR Beta short-read assay. One entry per CDR3 protein, called by TCRdb with MiXCR from the PCR reads. The repertoire holds 20,000 to 25,000 distinct CDR3 sequences, roughly 44% seen once, with 15% to 20% in the top ten. Specimen: CD4+ T cells from blood, cultured in vitro, collected before SARS-CoV-2 vaccination. These receptors were taken from a human donor who received a COVID-19 vaccine.

The genes are TRBV20-1 and TRBJ1-6; the D is unclear. Trimming took off 1 base at V and 6 bases at J, with 10 bases between the two ends. Germline V gene data show CDR1 as DFQATT and CDR2 as SNEGSKA (reference sequence). The CDR3 consists of 14 residues. The CDR3 DNA reads as TGCAGTGCTAGAGGCCTAGAACTTAATTCACCCCTCCACTTT. It is translated as CSARGLELNSPLHF.

This chain links TRBV19 with TRBJ2-5; D perhaps matches TRBD1 (5 bases). Trimming pared 3 bases from V and 4 bases from J, leaving 9 bases between. CDR1 LNHDA and CDR2 SQIVND come from the germline V gene (reference sequence). The CDR3 runs 13 residues. CDR3 sequence reads: CASSIFRAETQYF. The CDR3 bases are TGTGCCAGTAGTATCTTCAGGGCAGAGACCCAGTACTTC.

The V gene is TRBV30, the J gene TRBJ2-7; 7 bases line up with TRBD1. Looked up from germline, CDR1 is GTSNPN and CDR2 is SVGIG (reference sequence). The CDR3 has 13 residues. V gave up 6 bases and J gave up 0 bases; unmatched junction bases: 5. CDR3 residues: CACRDRSSYEQYF. The CDR3 bases are TGTGCCTGCCGGGACAGAAGCTCCTACGAGCAGTACTTC.

The chain combines TRBV5-1 with TRBJ1-1; no clear D gene. V lost 4 bases, J lost 0 bases, and 22 bases lay in between. The CDR3 spans 18 residues. Germline V gene sequence: CDR1 SGHRS, CDR2 YFSETQ. CDR3 in DNA: TGCGCCAGCAGCAACACTATTTGGAAAGGTCAGATGAACACTGAAGCTTTCTTT. This translates into CASSNTIWKGQMNTEAFF.

V and J are TRBV24-1 and TRBJ2-2; the D gene is possibly TRBD2 (6 bases). Looked up from germline, CDR1 is KGHDR and CDR2 is SFDVKD. The CDR3 totals 17 residues. V lost 4 bases, J lost 4 bases, and 18 bases lay in between. CDR3 sequence reads: CATSDPTHSGLTGELFF. DNA for the CDR3: TGTGCCACCAGTGACCCGACGCATAGCGGACTCACCGGGGAGCTGTTTTTT.

This clonotype was seen a handful of times. V gene TRBV19 combines with J gene TRBJ1-5, with a possible D match to TRBD1 (6 bases). This CDR3 spans 13 amino acids. The V end lost 7 bases, the J end lost 7 bases, and 14 bases lay between the germline ends. Germline V CDR1 and CDR2: LNHDA, SQIVND (reference sequence). CDR3 bases: TGTGCCAGTAAGGGGGGGCCGAGGCAGCCCCAGCATTTT. Its translation: CASKGGPRQPQHF.

In its sample, this clonotype was seen a few times. The J gene is TRBJ1-1, the V gene TRBV20-1; D uncertain. Trimming left V 6 bases short and J 1 base short, with 12 bases between. The CDR3 extends over 13 amino acids. Looked up from germline, CDR1 is DFQATT and CDR2 is SNEGSKA (reference sequence). The CDR3 DNA follows: TGCAGTGCCGGACCCCAACCGAACACTGAAGCTTTCTTT. Translated: CSAGPQPNTEAFF.

This clonotype was found a few times. The chain employs TRBV19 and TRBJ2-5; tentatively, D is TRBD1 (5 bases). Trimming removed 4 bases from V and 3 bases from J, with 9 bases in between. Germline V gene data show CDR1 as LNHDA and CDR2 as SQIVND (reference sequence). The CDR3 runs 13 residues. In DNA, the CDR3 is TGTGCCAGTAGTACTGGCAGGGAAGAGACCCAGTACTTC. Encoded protein: CASSTGREETQYF. The full variable domain, in which reference TRBV19 and TRBJ2-5 provide the parts outside the CDR3, is DGGITQSPKYLFRKEGQNVTLSCEQNLNHDAMYWYRQDPGQGLRLIYYSQIVNDFQKGDIAEGYSVSREKKESFPLTVTSAQKNPTAFYLCASSTGREETQYFGPGTRLLVL.

V is TRBV15 and J is TRBJ2-3, with D tentatively TRBD2 (6 bases). V shed 0 bases and J shed 5 bases, with 9 bases lying between them. CDR1 is LNHNV and CDR2 is YYDKDF in the germline V gene (reference sequence). The CDR3 length is 14 residues. CDR3 nucleotide sequence: TGTGCCACCAGCAGAGATCGGCGGGGAGATACGCAGTATTTT. Its protein product is CATSRDRRGDTQYF.

This sequence joins TRBV29-1 and TRBJ1-5, with 8 bases lining up with TRBD1. This CDR3 has 14 amino acids. Trimming took 6 bases from V and 1 from J; bases not matched to a gene: 5. The germline V gene encodes CDR1 SQVTM and CDR2 ANQGSEA. The CDR3 sequence: CSVATGESNQPQHF. In DNA form, the CDR3 reads TGCAGCGTCGCGACAGGGGAAAGCAATCAGCCCCAGCATTTT.

A few counts support this clonotype. The V gene is TRBV2, the J gene TRBJ1-1; D perhaps matches TRBD1 (5 bases). The V end was cut by 4 bases, the J end by 1 base, with 7 bases between. Germline assignment: CDR1 SNHLY and CDR2 FYNNEI. The CDR3 is 13 amino acids. The CDR3 protein is CASSGDRNTEAFF. CDR3 in DNA: TGTGCCAGCAGTGGGGACCGGAACACTGAAGCTTTCTTT.

The chain uses TRBV12-3 or TRBV12-4 and TRBJ2-5; D gene uncertain. The CDR3 runs to 11 residues. Trimming took 5 bases from V and 5 from J, leaving 6 bases between them. The CDR3, as DNA: TGTGCCAGCAGTCCACTGGAGACCCAGTACTTC. This translates into CASSPLETQYF.